These T cell receptor beta chains were read from a single sample in a study of cytomegalovirus exposure and HLA in healthy donors. Only in-frame clones appear in the TCRdb table, and some are missing; sequencing was by immunoSEQ multiplex PCR. Among about 180,000 clones listed, 85% were seen once. Source material: PBMCs. The receptor source for this set is a boy between 2 and 10 years old in good health and CMV-seronegative. Each CDR3 is given with its conserved first and last residue. D genes are given only for firm matches. Clone size, where shown, is once, few, many, or a class for clones that have expanded.

size	D	V	J	DNA	CDR3
.	.	TRBV28	TRBJ2-7	TGTGCCAGCAGCTTGTCCCCCTCGTACGAGCAGTACTTC	CASSLSPSYEQYF
.	.	TRBV4-2	TRBJ2-3	TGTGCCAGCAGCCAGTACGGTACGCAGTATTTT	CASSQYGTQYF
.	.	TRBV6-5	TRBJ1-2	TGTGCCAGCAGTTACTGGGAGGGGACGAAGGATGGCTACACCTTC	CASSYWEGTKDGYTF
.	TRBD2	TRBV6-1	TRBJ2-1	TGTGCCAGCAGTGCCTCGGGACTAGCGAGGGTTGATGAGCAGTTCTTC	CASSASGLARVDEQFF
.	.	TRBV6-1	TRBJ1-5	TGTGCCAGCAGTGACAGGGGCAATCAGCCCCAGCATTTT	CASSDRGNQPQHF
.	.	TRBV11-2	TRBJ2-1	TGTGCCAGCAGCTTAGGACGCGGAGGCTACAATGAGCAGTTCTTC	CASSLGRGGYNEQFF
.	.	TRBV7-9	TRBJ1-1	TGTTCCAGCAGCCTCCCCCGGGGACTCGGAATTATGAACACTGAAGCTTTCTTT	CSSSLPRGLGIMNTEAFF
.	TRBD1	TRBV4-1	TRBJ1-1	TGCGCCAGCAGCCGGCTGAAGTCGACAGGGTGGGGCACTGAAGCTTTCTTT	CASSRLKSTGWGTEAFF
.	TRBD1	TRBV19	TRBJ2-7	TGTGCCAGTAGTCTCGCGGACAGGGGGCTTCGGTACGAGCAGTACTTC	CASSLADRGLRYEQYF
.	TRBD2	TRBV7-3	TRBJ2-3	TGTGCCAGCAGCTTCATGACTAGCGGGATCACAGATACGCAGTATTTT	CASSFMTSGITDTQYF
.	.	TRBV7-9	TRBJ2-3	TGTGCCAGCAGCTTAGACTATGAAACAGATACGCAGTATTTT	CASSLDYETDTQYF
once	.	TRBV15	TRBJ1-1	TGTGCCACCAGCAGAGGATTTGGGACAACGAACACTGAAGCTTTCTTT	CATSRGFGTTNTEAFF
.	.	TRBV9	TRBJ2-3	TGTGCCAGCACGTCTAGCCTTAGGTCAGATACGCAGTATTTT	CASTSSLRSDTQYF
.	.	TRBV6-1	TRBJ1-5	TGTGCCAGCACCGGAACCCGACTGGAGCCCCAGCATTTT	CASTGTRLEPQHF
.	TRBD2	TRBV27	TRBJ2-1	TGTGCCAGCAGTTTAAGGGGTACTAGCGGGAGAAATGAGCAGTTCTTC	CASSLRGTSGRNEQFF
.	TRBD2	TRBV29-1	TRBJ2-2	TGCAGCGTTGGTAGGACTAGCGGGAGGGGCAACACCGGGGAGCTGTTTTTT	CSVGRTSGRGNTGELFF
.	.	TRBV11-2	TRBJ1-5	TGTGCCAGCAGCAAGGGGGTGGCGGGTCAGCCCCAGCATTTT	CASSKGVAGQPQHF
.	.	TRBV30	TRBJ2-3	TGTGCCTGGATGGAGGCAGATACGCAGTATTTT	CAWMEADTQYF
.	TRBD2	TRBV7-3	TRBJ2-2	TGTGCCAGCAGCTTGGGGGGGACGAACACCGGGGAGCTGTTTTTT	CASSLGGTNTGELFF
.	.	TRBV7-2	TRBJ2-5	TGTGCCAGCAGCCAAGGGAGGGGGGGCCAAGAGACCCAGTACTTC	CASSQGRGGQETQYF
once	.	TRBV29-1	TRBJ1-1	TGCAGCGTTACAGGTAGGATGAACACTGAAGCTTTCTTT	CSVTGRMNTEAFF
once	TRBD1	TRBV7-7	TRBJ2-1	TGTGCTAGCCGCAACAGGGGGCTAAAGAACTACAATGAGCAGTTCTTC	CASRNRGLKNYNEQFF
once	.	TRBV30	TRBJ2-5	TGTGCCTGGAGTCAGCAAGAGACCCAGTACTTC	CAWSQQETQYF
.	.	TRBV30	TRBJ1-4	TGTGCCTGGAGCGGTGAAAAACTGTTTTTT	CAWSGEKLFF
.	.	TRBV28	TRBJ1-6	TGTGCCAGCAGTTTACCGCAGGGGAGTCGTTCACCCCTCCACTTT	CASSLPQGSRSPLHF
.	.	TRBV2	TRBJ2-7	TGTGCCAGCAGCGGAGAGAGACAGTCAAGATACGAGCAGTACTTC	CASSGERQSRYEQYF
.	TRBD2	TRBV28	TRBJ2-2	TGTGCCAGCAGTTCGGGGGGGGCTGCATCGAACACCGGGGAGCTGTTTTTT	CASSSGGAASNTGELFF
.	TRBD1	TRBV6-5	TRBJ1-2	TGTGCCAGCAGCCTGCTGGACAGGGGTGATGACTACACCTTC	CASSLLDRGDDYTF
.	.	TRBV15	TRBJ2-5	TGTGCCACCAGCAGAGGGGGGGAAGAGACCCAGTACTTC	CATSRGGEETQYF
.	TRBD1	TRBV28	TRBJ1-4	TGTGCCAGCAGCCGACAGGGGGCCGCTGAAAAACTGTTTTTT	CASSRQGAAEKLFF
.	TRBD2	TRBV27	TRBJ2-7	TGTGCCAGCAGCTCTCCCGCAACTTCTAGCGGGGTACGCTACGAGCAGTACTTC	CASSSPATSSGVRYEQYF
.	.	TRBV6-1	TRBJ1-4	TGTGCCAGCAGTGAAGCGATAGTAAGACGCCGGGGAAGTAATGAAAAACTGTTTTTT	CASSEAIVRRRGSNEKLFF
once	TRBD1	TRBV7-9	TRBJ2-7	TGTGCCAGCAGTTCCACACCGGGACAGGGAATGGGAGAGCAGTACTTC	CASSSTPGQGMGEQYF
.	.	TRBV29-1	TRBJ1-4	TGCAGCTACTCCCGGGGGACGGGAGAAAAACTGTTTTTT	CSYSRGTGEKLFF
once	.	TRBV13	TRBJ2-2	TGTGCCAGCAGCTGTCTAGCTGAGAACACCGGGGAGCTGTTTTTT	CASSCLAENTGELFF
.	.	TRBV7-9	TRBJ2-1	TGTGCCAGCGCGCAAGGAGGTCCCAATGAGCAGTTCTTC	CASAQGGPNEQFF
.	TRBD1	TRBV27	TRBJ1-1	TGTGCCAGCAGAGGTGGACAGGGGAACACTGAAGCTTTCTTT	CASRGGQGNTEAFF
.	.	TRBV7-9	TRBJ1-1	TGTGCCAGCAGCTTACGGGGAGGAACTGAAGCTTTCTTT	CASSLRGGTEAFF
.	TRBD1	TRBV6-1	TRBJ1-5	TGTGCCAGCAGTGAATTCCGGGACAGGGGTTGGGTGGAGCATTTT	CASSEFRDRGWVEHF
.	.	TRBV5-1	TRBJ1-1	TGCGCCAGCAGCTTTTCAACGGGGATACGGAACACTGAAGCTTTCTTT	CASSFSTGIRNTEAFF
.	.	TRBV19	TRBJ1-1	TGTGCCAGTAGTATAGGGGAGGGAAGAATAATGAACACTGAAGCTTTCTTT	CASSIGEGRIMNTEAFF
.	.	TRBV6-5	TRBJ1-2	TGTGCCAGCATTTACGGGGGCCCCTCGGGTAACTATGGCTACACCTTC	CASIYGGPSGNYGYTF
.	TRBD2	TRBV28	TRBJ2-1	TGTGCCACCGGACTAGCGGATTACAATGAGCAGTTCTTC	CATGLADYNEQFF
few	.	TRBV6-1	TRBJ2-2	TGTGCCAGCAGTGAATCGAGCACCGGGGAGCTGTTTTTT	CASSESSTGELFF
.	TRBD2	TRBV28	TRBJ2-5	TGTGCCAGCAGTTTATCAGCGGGAAGAAGTACCCAGTACTTC	CASSLSAGRSTQYF
.	.	TRBV11-2	TRBJ1-6	TGTGCCAGCAGCTTAGACCGTCCGGGAGAAAACACGGGAAATTCACCCCTCCACTTT	CASSLDRPGENTGNSPLHF
.	TRBD2	TRBV11-2	TRBJ2-1	TGTGCCAGCAGCCTAGGCGCGGGAGGGATCAATGAGCAGTTCTTC	CASSLGAGGINEQFF
.	.	TRBV7-9	TRBJ2-2	TGTGCCAGCAGCTTGGGGAGCACCGGGGAGCTGTTTTTT	CASSLGSTGELFF
once	TRBD1	TRBV19	TRBJ1-5	TGTGCCAGTAGCGCCTATGGGGGACAGGGGCTTAATCAGCCCCAGCATTTT	CASSAYGGQGLNQPQHF